This entry lists 22 T cell receptor beta chains sequenced from one sample in a study of regulatory T cells in long-lasting Graves disease. Arm-PCR of CDR3 regions with iRepertoire HTBI primers generated TCR beta libraries. TCRdb passed the multiplex PCR reads through MiXCR, listing each CDR3 protein once. The profile covers 700,000 or so distinct CDR3 sequences, with around 30% appearing a single time and under 50% taken by the ten largest. Time point here: persistent/refractory GD, antithyroid drugs over 5 years with positive TRAb. Generation of the TCR library employed RNA extracted from PBMCs. The source material was peripheral blood mononuclear cells (PBMCs), sampled when the disease was refractory, from a patient treated with antithyroid drugs. The receptors here all came from a female donor with Graves disease.

This clonotype was recorded many times. V and J are TRBV15 and TRBJ2-7, with D perhaps matching TRBD2 (6 bases). V shed 3 bases and J shed 1 base, with 13 bases lying between them. Per the germline V gene, CDR1 is LNHNV and CDR2 is YYDKDF (reference sequence). The CDR3 is 15 amino acids. In nucleotides, the CDR3 is TGTGCCACCAGCAGGTGGAATAGCGGTTCCTACGAGCAGTACTTC. It yields the protein CATSRWNSGSYEQYF.

The rearrangement links TRBV2 to TRBJ1-3; D gene uncertain. V was pared by 5 bases and J by 9 bases, with 20 bases between. The CDR3 extends over 15 amino acids. Germline V gene sequence: CDR1 SNHLY, CDR2 FYNNEI. In DNA, the CDR3 is TGTGCCAGCAGTACCCGAGTAACGTGGAGTGGCACCATATATTTT. This codes for CASSTRVTWSGTIYF.

This clonotype has a count of ten or more. The chain employs TRBV28 and TRBJ1-6, with 7 nucleotides matching TRBD1. Germline values: CDR1 MDHEN, CDR2 SYDVKM. CDR3 length: 16 residues. The junction had 13 bases not matched to a gene; V was cut back by 5 bases and J by 9 bases. CDR3: CASSRLISGGVSPLHF. Written as DNA, the CDR3 is TGTGCCAGCAGTCGCCTAATTTCAGGGGGGGTTTCACCCCTCCACTTT.

This clonotype was recorded only once. The rearrangement joins TRBV27 to TRBJ1-3, with D hard to call. CDR1 and CDR2 (germline): MNHEY, SMNVEV (reference sequence). Between the trimmed V and J ends, which lost 2 bases and 4 bases, there was a span of 15 bases. This CDR3 has 16 residues. The CDR3 spells CASSLNPPLAGNTIYF. DNA of the CDR3: TGTGCCAGCAGTTTAAACCCTCCTCTGGCCGGAAACACCATATATTTT.

In DNA, the CDR3 is TGTGCCAGCAGCTCCTATAGCGGGACGCCGACGGGGGAGGATACGCAGTATTTT. Its protein is CASSSYSGTPTGEDTQYF. This chain connects TRBV13 to TRBJ2-3; 8 bases are a match to TRBD2. CDR1 and CDR2 from the germline V gene are PRHDT and FYEKMQ (reference sequence). The ends lost 4 bases at V and 6 bases at J; junction bases unmatched: 18. This CDR3 has 18 residues.

About this clonotype: Since a much larger clone is just one base distant, this may be a read error. J is TRBJ2-2 and V is TRBV13; D not certain. Germline V CDR1 and CDR2: PRHDT, FYEKMQ (reference sequence). The CDR3 is made up of 13 amino acids. CDR3 in DNA: TGTGCCGGCAGCTTAAAAGGGTCCGGGGAGCTGTTTTTT. Its translation is CAGSLKGSGELFF.

This clonotype was counted many times. This chain joins TRBV3-1 and TRBJ2-1, with D possibly TRBD2 on 5 matching bases. Trimming took off 0 bases at V and 5 bases at J, with 11 bases between the two ends. Germline assignment: CDR1 LGHDT and CDR2 YNNKEL (reference sequence). The CDR3 sequence is 15 residues long. The CDR3 region is CASSQDLVANNEQFF. The CDR3 region has the DNA TGTGCCAGCAGCCAAGATCTGGTAGCGAACAATGAGCAGTTCTTC.

There are a few counts of this clonotype. V is TRBV2 and J is TRBJ1-3; 9 bases are shared with TRBD1. The CDR3 totals 15 residues. Per the germline V gene, CDR1 is SNHLY and CDR2 is FYNNEI. The V and J ends lost 6 bases and 4 bases, in that order; junction bases with no gene match: 7. The CDR3: CASRTGQGQGNTIYF. The CDR3, as DNA: TGTGCCAGCAGAACCGGACAGGGGCAAGGAAACACCATATATTTT.

This sequence joins TRBV7-6 and TRBJ2-5; 7 positions agree with TRBD1. The V segment lost 1 base and the J segment 2 bases; nucleotides outside the gene matches: 7. The CDR3 has 16 amino acids. Germline V gene data show CDR1 as SGHVS and CDR2 as FNYEAQ. CDR3 residues: CASSLDVRRGQETQYF. DNA of the CDR3: TGTGCCAGCAGCTTAGACGTTCGCAGGGGGCAAGAGACCCAGTACTTC.

This clonotype has more than one count but fewer than ten. The chain uses TRBV5-6 and TRBJ1-5, with D uncertain. The germline V gene encodes CDR1 SGHDT and CDR2 YYEEEE. The CDR3 length is 14 residues. V lost 2 bases and J 4 bases, leaving 10 bases between the germline ends. CDR3 in DNA: TGTGCCAGCAGCTTCGGGCAGACAAATCAGCCCCAGCATTTT. It codes for CASSFGQTNQPQHF.

This clonotype was observed once. The chain links TRBV6-5 to TRBJ2-7; no firm D call. V lost 2 bases and J 2 bases, leaving 16 bases between the germline ends. Germline V gene lookup returns CDR1 MNHEY and CDR2 SVGAGI. The CDR3 covers 16 residues. The CDR3 here is CASSYTIRLRPYEQYF. DNA for the CDR3: TGTGCCAGCAGTTACACAATACGGCTGCGGCCCTACGAGCAGTACTTC.

This clonotype was detected ten times or more. This chain connects TRBV10-1 to TRBJ2-7; perhaps TRBD1 as D (6 bases). Germline CDR1 and CDR2: WNHNN and SYGVQD (reference sequence). CDR3 length: 13 amino acids. Trimming removed 3 bases at V and 5 bases at J, with 11 bases between. The DNA for the CDR3 is TGCGCCAGCAGTGAATTCCAGGGGAACGAGCAGTACTTC. Protein product: CASSEFQGNEQYF.

The chain is built from TRBV12-3 or TRBV12-4 and TRBJ1-5; D is unresolved. V shed 7 bases and J shed 4 bases, with 8 bases lying between them. This CDR3 has 12 amino acids. The CDR3 here is CASNSENQPQHF. CDR3 nucleotide sequence: TGTGCCAGCAACTCGGAGAATCAGCCCCAGCATTTT.

The chain has TRBV11-3 and TRBJ2-5; TRBD1 is a possible D gene (5 bases). This CDR3 is built from 15 residues. Per the germline V gene, CDR1 is SGHNT and CDR2 is YENEEA. V was clipped by 2 bases and J by 5 bases, with 15 bases between them. CDR3 sequence: CASSLPKVYRETQYF. In DNA form, the CDR3 reads TGTGCCAGCAGCTTACCCAAAGTCTACAGGGAGACCCAGTACTTC. Drawing the rest from reference TRBV11-3 and TRBJ2-5, the complete variable domain is EAGVVQSPRYKIIEKKQPVAFWCNPISGHNTLYWYLQNLGQGPELLIRYENEEAVDDSQLPKDRFSAERLKGVDSTLKIQPAELGDSAVYLCASSLPKVYRETQYFGPGTRLLVL.

The chain couples TRBV12-3 or TRBV12-4 to TRBJ2-5; 12 nucleotides align to TRBD2. V lost 2 bases and J lost 4; bases outside the gene matches: 2. CDR3 size: 15 residues. The CDR3 coding sequence is TGTGCCAGCAGTTTATCACTAGCGGGAGGAGAGACCCAGTACTTC. Encoded protein: CASSLSLAGGETQYF.

As for this clonotype: One junction end disagrees with the germline gene, perhaps due to a read error. The V gene is TRBV28, the J gene TRBJ1-2; no clear D gene. CDR3 size: 13 residues. The germline V gene has CDR1 MDHEN and CDR2 SYDVKM. CDR3 DNA: TGTGCCAGCAGTTTCTCGACTAACTATGGCTGCACCTTC. It is translated as CASSFSTNYGCTF.

This clonotype was seen only once. The rearrangement joins TRBV29-1 to TRBJ2-2, with 10 positions matching TRBD2. Germline V gene data show CDR1 as SQVTM and CDR2 as ANQGSEA. The CDR3 loop spans 16 amino acids. V gave up 4 bases and J gave up 7 bases; unmatched junction bases: 12. CDR3 region: CSVGLAGALWGGELFF. CDR3 DNA sequence: TGCAGCGTTGGTCTAGCGGGAGCGCTTTGGGGCGGGGAGCTGTTTTTT.

This clonotype was observed a handful of times. The J gene is TRBJ2-7, the V gene TRBV30; 9 nucleotides align to TRBD1. The germline V gene encodes CDR1 GTSNPN and CDR2 SVGIG (reference sequence). J lost 6 bases, V lost 4 bases, and 7 bases had no gene match. This CDR3 is 13 amino acids long. The CDR3 nucleotides read TGTGCCTGGATGCGGGACAGGGTCTTCGAGCAGTACTTC. Translating it yields CAWMRDRVFEQYF.

V usage is TRBV7-3 and J usage is TRBJ2-7, with TRBD2 matching over 8 bases. Losses at the gene ends were 5 bases for V and 5 bases for J; bases not matched to a gene: 2. Germline assignment: CDR1 SGHTA and CDR2 FQGTGA. CDR3 length: 12 residues. CDR3 sequence: CASSDGGDEQYF. The CDR3 DNA is TGTGCCAGCAGCGACGGGGGGGACGAGCAGTACTTC. The whole variable domain, filled in from reference TRBV7-3 and TRBJ2-7, reads GAGVSQTPSNKVTEKGKYVELRCDPISGHTALYWYRQSLGQGPEFLIYFQGTGAADDSGLPNDRFFAVRPEGSVSTLKIQRTERGDSAVYLCASSDGGDEQYFGPGTRLTVT.

The genes are TRBV20-1 and TRBJ1-4, with D unresolved. Germline CDR1 and CDR2: DFQATT and SNEGSKA (reference sequence). V was trimmed by 4 bases and J by 4 bases, leaving 7 bases between them. The CDR3 length is 12 residues. CDR3 DNA sequence: TGCAGTGCTAAAGACTATAATGAAAAACTGTTTTTT. Its protein product is CSAKDYNEKLFF.

V is TRBV5-6 and J is TRBJ1-4; 8 bases fit TRBD1. The J segment lost 7 bases and the V segment lost 0 bases, leaving 8 bases of the junction unmatched. Germline V gene lookup returns CDR1 SGHDT and CDR2 YYEEEE. The CDR3 has 16 residues. CDR3 loop: CASSLGQGIGFEKLFF. DNA of the CDR3: TGTGCCAGCAGCTTGGGACAGGGGATAGGTTTTGAAAAACTGTTTTTT.

This clonotype was found a few times. This chain links TRBV28 with TRBJ1-6; 9 bases map to TRBD1. This CDR3 contains 15 residues. Germline V CDR1 and CDR2: MDHEN, SYDVKM. Trimming at V came to 5 bases and at J to 13 bases, leaving 12 bases not matched to a gene. The CDR3 region has the DNA TGTGCCAGCAGTCGACCCTCCGGGACAGGGATGCCCCTCCACTTT. Protein product: CASSRPSGTGMPLHF.